This T cell receptor beta chain was found in a study of control samples from healthy donors and cancer patients. Clones were sequenced by immunoSEQ multiplex PCR, and TCRdb holds only the in-frame ones, with some missing. Among 120,000 or so clones listed, around 90% were seen once. Germline lookup yields CDR1 LNHDA and CDR2 SQIVND (reference sequence). J was trimmed by 0 bases and V by 7 bases; bases with no gene match: 0. This CDR3 contains 13 residues. The chain recombines TRBV19 with TRBJ2-3; 8 nucleotides line up with TRBD1. The sequenced material came from blood. The TCR originated in a man between 40 and 49 years old in good health. CDR3 DNA: TGTGCCAGTAACAGGGGGAGCACAGATACGCAGTATTTT. It encodes CASNRGSTDTQYF.